The rows below give T cell receptor beta chains drawn from one sample of a study of blood T cell repertoires in COVID-19. Only in-frame clones appear in the TCRdb table, and some are missing; sequencing was by immunoSEQ multiplex PCR. The sample lists around 80,000 clones, approximately 86% occurring once. Sample: peripheral blood. These receptors came from a woman over 75 with acute or convalescent COVID-19. CDR3s include the opening cysteine and the closing phenylalanine or tryptophan. A D gene is named only where the DNA matches it firmly. Clone size is stated in some rows and not others, as once, few, many or a class when expanded.

J | size | D | V | DNA | CDR3
TRBJ2-1 | - | - | TRBV7-2 | TGTGCCAGCAGCTTAGTTTGGAAAGACAACAATGAGCAGTTCTTC | CASSLVWKDNNEQFF
TRBJ2-1 | - | - | TRBV4-3 | TGCGCCAGCAGCCAAGAATGGGCAAGGCCCAATGAGCAGTTCTTC | CASSQEWARPNEQFF
TRBJ2-5 | - | TRBD1 | TRBV7-9 | TGTGCCAGCAGCCAGAGACAGGGAATGTTGGAGACCCAGTACTTC | CASSQRQGMLETQYF
TRBJ2-7 | - | - | TRBV6-5 | TGTGCCAGCAGCCCGGCCCTCCCGGGGGAGCAGTACTTC | CASSPALPGEQYF
TRBJ2-3 | - | - | TRBV20-1 | TGCAGTTCGACAGATACGCAGTATTTT | CSSTDTQYF
TRBJ1-2 | once | TRBD1 | TRBV3-1/TRBV3-2 | TGTGCCAGCAGCCAGCGACAGGGCTATGGCTACACCTTC | CASSQRQGYGYTF
TRBJ2-3 | - | - | TRBV6-5 | TGTGCCAGCAGTCCCGGACTTTATACGCAGTATTTT | CASSPGLYTQYF
TRBJ2-1 | - | - | TRBV7-2 | TGTGCCAGCAGCAGGGGTGCCTACAATGAGCAGTTCTTC | CASSRGAYNEQFF
TRBJ1-3 | few | - | TRBV29-1 | TGCAGCGTTGAAGTCGTCCCGAACACCATATATTTT | CSVEVVPNTIYF
TRBJ1-5 | - | - | TRBV4-1 | TGCGCCAGCAGCCAGCCCCGGGACACGGATAGCAATCAGCCCCAGCATTTT | CASSQPRDTDSNQPQHF
TRBJ1-2 | - | - | TRBV5-8 | TGTGCCAGCAGCTCAAAGACACTTATTTATGGCTACACCTTC | CASSSKTLIYGYTF
TRBJ2-2 | - | TRBD2 | TRBV11-2 | TGTGCCAGCAGCGACGGACTAGTTGCCACCGGGGAGCTGTTTTTT | CASSDGLVATGELFF
TRBJ1-3 | - | - | TRBV19 | TGTGCCAGTAGTGTCAGCTCTGGAAACACCATATATTTT | CASSVSSGNTIYF
TRBJ2-1 | once | TRBD2 | TRBV7-3 | TGTGCCAGCAGCCCTCGGGGAGGGCTTTTGGATGAGCAGTTCTTC | CASSPRGGLLDEQFF
TRBJ2-6 | - | - | TRBV7-6 | TGTGCCAGCAGCTCAACCGACAGCTCTGGGGCCAACGTCCTGACTTTC | CASSSTDSSGANVLTF
TRBJ2-5 | - | TRBD2 | TRBV19 | TGTGCCAGTAGTAGCCAACCGGGACTAGCGGGGGAGACCCAGTACTTC | CASSSQPGLAGETQYF
TRBJ1-2 | - | TRBD1 | TRBV30 | TGTGCCTGGAGTGTACAGGGGGCGCGGTCTGATGGCTACACCTTC | CAWSVQGARSDGYTF
TRBJ1-2 | - | - | TRBV19 | TGTGCCAGTAGTATCTCCAGGGGTGGTTATGGCTACACCTTC | CASSISRGGYGYTF
TRBJ1-5 | - | - | TRBV19 | TGTGCCAGTGGGCTCCTATACACAGGTTATAGCAATCAGCCCCAGCATTTT | CASGLLYTGYSNQPQHF
TRBJ1-4 | - | - | TRBV12-3/TRBV12-4 | TGTGCCAGCAGGACAGGTAGTAATGAAAAACTGTTTTTT | CASRTGSNEKLFF
TRBJ2-1 | - | TRBD2 | TRBV7-3 | TGTGCCAGCAGCTTAAGCCCGACTAGCGGGGGGGCCCATGAGCAGTTCTTC | CASSLSPTSGGAHEQFF
TRBJ1-6 | - | - | TRBV9 | TGTGCCAGCAGCGGACCACCCCAGGGGCGTAATTCACCCCTCCACTTT | CASSGPPQGRNSPLHF
TRBJ2-7 | - | - | TRBV19 | TGTGCCAGTAGTATCCGAGGGGGCGCGGGAATCTACGAGCAGTACTTC | CASSIRGGAGIYEQYF
TRBJ1-2 | - | TRBD1 | TRBV19 | TGTGCCAGTAGTCTCTCCGGGACAGCGAACTATGGCTACACCTTC | CASSLSGTANYGYTF
TRBJ1-5 | - | - | TRBV3-1/TRBV3-2 | TGTGCCAGCAGCTATTACACAGGGAGTCAGCCCCAGCATTTT | CASSYYTGSQPQHF
TRBJ2-2 | - | TRBD2 | TRBV7-7 | TGTGCTAGCAGCTTAGACGGGGGGGCCTCCGGGGAGCTGTTTTTT | CASSLDGGASGELFF
TRBJ2-2 | - | TRBD2 | TRBV4-3 | TGCGCCAGCAGCCAAGATCCCGCGGGAGCGAACACCGGGGAGCTGTTTTTT | CASSQDPAGANTGELFF
TRBJ1-1 | once | - | TRBV27 | TGTGCCAGCAGCCGATGGGGCATGAACACTGAAGCTTTCTTT | CASSRWGMNTEAFF
TRBJ2-6 | - | TRBD2 | TRBV11-2 | TGTGCCAGCATCCGTAGCGGGAGGGCCTCTGGGGCCAACGTCCTGACTTTC | CASIRSGRASGANVLTF
TRBJ2-3 | once | - | TRBV7-3 | TGTGCCAGCAGCTTTGCGGGGGCAAGCACAGATACGCAGTATTTT | CASSFAGASTDTQYF
TRBJ1-1 | - | TRBD1 | TRBV13 | TGTGCCAGCAGCTTAGGCCCGAACTATCAGGGGGAAGGCACTGAAGCTTTCTTT | CASSLGPNYQGEGTEAFF
TRBJ1-1 | - | - | TRBV3-1/TRBV3-2 | TGTGCCAGCAGCCAAGATAACAGGCAGAACACTGAAGCTTTCTTT | CASSQDNRQNTEAFF
TRBJ1-5 | - | - | TRBV6-6 | TGTGCCAGCAGCCAGGGGAATCAGCCCCAGCATTTT | CASSQGNQPQHF
TRBJ2-5 | - | - | TRBV24-1 | TGTGCCACCAGTGCTGGACTTTTACGTGAGACCCAGTACTTC | CATSAGLLRETQYF
TRBJ2-7 | - | TRBD2 | TRBV25-1 | TGTGCCAGCAGTGAAGCTGCAGGGAGGGCGGCGTCCTACGAGCAGTACTTC | CASSEAAGRAASYEQYF
TRBJ1-2 | - | - | TRBV5-1 | TGCGCCAGCAGCTTGGCCCCAGGGCAATTATCTAACTATGGCTACACCTTC | CASSLAPGQLSNYGYTF
TRBJ2-1 | few | TRBD2 | TRBV5-1 | TGCGCCAGCAGCCAGGGGCCGGGACTAGCGGTATACAATGAGCAGTTCTTC | CASSQGPGLAVYNEQFF
TRBJ1-2 | - | - | TRBV5-5 | TGTGCCAGCAGCTTACGCGGGACCGGAGTAACAACTAACTATGGCTACACCTTC | CASSLRGTGVTTNYGYTF
TRBJ2-3 | few | - | TRBV19 | TGTGCCAGTACCTCGACGGTCGGGAAAAGCACAGATACGCAGTATTTT | CASTSTVGKSTDTQYF
TRBJ2-1 | - | TRBD2 | TRBV7-9 | TGTGCCAGCAGCCCACCGGGTTTAGCGGGAGGGCCGACTGAGCAGTTCTTC | CASSPPGLAGGPTEQFF
TRBJ2-5 | - | - | TRBV6-2/TRBV6-3 | TGTGCCAGCAGTTATAATAGACAGGAGACCCAGTACTTC | CASSYNRQETQYF
TRBJ2-7 | once | - | TRBV27 | TGTGCCAGCACTCTGGCGCTCCAGGGGAGCTCCTACGAGCAGTACTTC | CASTLALQGSSYEQYF
TRBJ2-7 | - | - | TRBV30 | TGTGCCTGGAGTGTAGGCAGGGGAATCTACGAGCAGTACTTC | CAWSVGRGIYEQYF
TRBJ2-2 | - | TRBD1 | TRBV2 | TGTGCGAGCAGAGGGACAGGGGAGTCCGGGGAGCTGTTTTTT | CASRGTGESGELFF